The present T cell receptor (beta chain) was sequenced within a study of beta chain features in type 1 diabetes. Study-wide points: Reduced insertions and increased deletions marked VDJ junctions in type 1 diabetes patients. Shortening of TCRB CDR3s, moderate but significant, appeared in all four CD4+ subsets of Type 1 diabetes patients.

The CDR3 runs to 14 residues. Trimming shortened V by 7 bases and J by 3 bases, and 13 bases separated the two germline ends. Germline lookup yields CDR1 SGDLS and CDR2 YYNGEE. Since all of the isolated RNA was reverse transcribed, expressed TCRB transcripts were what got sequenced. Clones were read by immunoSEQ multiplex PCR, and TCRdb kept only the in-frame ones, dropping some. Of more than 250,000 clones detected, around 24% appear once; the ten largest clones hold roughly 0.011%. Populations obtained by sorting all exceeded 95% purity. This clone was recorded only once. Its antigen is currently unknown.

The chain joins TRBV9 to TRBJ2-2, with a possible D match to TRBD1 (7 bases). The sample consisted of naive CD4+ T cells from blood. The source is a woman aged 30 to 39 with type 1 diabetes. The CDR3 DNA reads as TGTGCCAGCCGCCCCAGGGGGGACACCGGGGAGCTGTTTTTT. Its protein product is CASRPRGDTGELFF.